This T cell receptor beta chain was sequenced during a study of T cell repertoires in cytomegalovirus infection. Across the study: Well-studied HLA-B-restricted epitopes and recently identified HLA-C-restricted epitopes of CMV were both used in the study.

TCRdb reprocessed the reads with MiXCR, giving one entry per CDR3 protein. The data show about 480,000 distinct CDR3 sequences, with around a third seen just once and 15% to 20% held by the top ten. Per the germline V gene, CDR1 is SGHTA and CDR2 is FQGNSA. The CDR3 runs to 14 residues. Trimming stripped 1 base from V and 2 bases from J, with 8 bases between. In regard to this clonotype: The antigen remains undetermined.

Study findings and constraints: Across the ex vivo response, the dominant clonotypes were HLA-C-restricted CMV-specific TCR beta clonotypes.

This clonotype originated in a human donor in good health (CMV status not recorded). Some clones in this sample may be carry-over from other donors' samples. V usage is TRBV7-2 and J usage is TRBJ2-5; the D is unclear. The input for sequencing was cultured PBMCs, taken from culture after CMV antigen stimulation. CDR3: CASSLGLVQETQYF. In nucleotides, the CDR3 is TGTGCCAGCAGCTTAGGTTTGGTACAAGAGACCCAGTACTTC.